This T cell receptor beta chain was retrieved from a study of post-analysis software for immune sequencing data (dated by TCRdb to 2015 to 2017). For context, the study as a whole: The recorded disease courses included relapsing-remitting, secondary progressive and progressive-relapsing multiple sclerosis, and some patients had no subtype annotation. The multiple sclerosis patient repertoires were compared with ten to eleven previously published healthy control repertoires from donors aged roughly 6 to 25 years. A subset of samples was prepared in parallel using single-end sample barcoding, then pooled and co-amplified after Illumina adapter ligation.

To demonstrate the VDJtools post-analysis software, TCR beta repertoires were profiled from the peripheral blood of 13 young patients with multiple sclerosis. The multiple sclerosis patients were children and adolescents ranging in age from roughly 6 to 15 years. V trim: 4 bases; J trim: 5 bases; unmatched bases: 9. Including the terminal cysteine and phenylalanine, the CDR3 comprises 16 residues. Only the CDR3 DNA is retained, 48 bases long and in frame from the first base. CDR1 SGHRS and CDR2 YFSETQ are derived from the germline V gene. The method was PCR. These reads were obtained on an Illumina HiSeq 2500. To reduce PCR and sequencing biases, unique molecular identifiers were incorporated into the TCR beta cDNA libraries. Every 1 to 10 million input T cells yielded roughly 500,000 cDNA molecules, meaning each molecule approximated one T cell. The patient libraries were prepared and sequenced using the same protocol as the earlier healthy control dataset. Samples belonging to the same batch were prepared together, multiplexed and sequenced on a shared HiSeq lane. As for the original processing: Raw barcoded reads were processed with MIGEC, and single-read molecular identifier groups were discarded before consensus assembly and CDR3 extraction. VDJtools was used for post-analysis of the clonotype tables, with diversity normalized by down-sampling every dataset to the smallest sample size. To correct batch-related cross-sample contamination, repertoire overlap clustering matched CDR3 amino acid sequences but not nucleotide sequences. TCRdb reran the public reads through fastp at Q25 and MiXCR, keeping productive beta chains. Each record represents a unique CDR3 protein, reported with the most common genes and DNA among its rows. TCRdb assigned the V and J calls; the authors' analysis was not used. This sample holds some 370,000 distinct CDR3 sequences; about a third were observed only once. Of the sample, 10% to 15% falls within the top ten clones.

Study-wide conclusions, independent of this receptor: Patients showed significantly higher frequencies than controls for about five TRBV segments, among them TRBV5-6, TRBV5-1 and TRBV20-1. When samples were clustered directly using the F measure, samples prepared in the same batch co-clustered strongly, which prompted a batch-effect correction. Compared with controls, multiple sclerosis patients had significantly lower normalized Chao1 diversity, a finding suggesting substantial peripheral T-cell clonal expansion. The multiple sclerosis patient group was slightly younger than the control group.

This clonotype was counted a few times. Which antigen it targets is not known. Base qualities are not recorded, but no much larger clone differs from it by a single base. The chain couples TRBV5-1 to TRBJ1-6; 7 middle bases align to TRBD1. This receptor was identified in a girl aged 10 to 17 with multiple sclerosis. Sequenced sample: blood. The nucleotide sequence is given as TGCGCCAGCAGCACTTGGACAGGAACGGATAATTCACCCCTCCACTTT. This encodes CASSTWTGTDNSPLHF. Beyond the CDR3, the reference TRBV5-1 and TRBJ1-6 genes provide the residues; the full variable domain reads: KAGVTQTPRYLIKTRGQQVTLSCSPISGHRSVSWYQQTPGQGLQFLFEYFSETQRNKGNFPGRFSGRQFSNSRSEMNVSTLELGDSALYLCASSTWTGTDNSPLHFGNGTRLTVT.